One and the same sample provided the 15 T cell receptor beta chains below, sequenced in a study of T cell clonality in common variable immunodeficiency. Notes on the study in general: Fewer deletions and N-nucleotide insertions were reportedly seen in common variable immunodeficiency TCR beta sequences.

Their specific antigens are unknown. Method: immunoSEQ multiplex PCR; TCRdb's copy keeps in-frame clones and lacks some. The sample is made up of about 14,000 clones, none counted only once. The sequenced sample consisted of peripheral blood mononuclear cells. The receptors originated from a human donor with common variable immunodeficiency.

This clone was recorded at least ten times. The DNA read from the CDR3 is TGCGCCAGCAGTGAGTCGGATGGGTGGGCTAGCACAGATACG. It is translated as CASSESDGWASTDT. The full CDR3 is CASSESDGWASTDTQYF. This rearrangement joins TRBV10-1 to TRBJ2-3, with unresolved D. The read ends 3 residues early relative to the CDR3; the germline J gene fills the gap. CDR3 length: 17 amino acids. The germline V and J ends were trimmed by 0 bases and 0 bases, with 13 bases remaining between them. The germline CDR1 and CDR2 sequences are WNHNN and SYGVQD (reference sequence).

As for this clone: The read ends 3 residues before the CDR3 terminus; that terminus is restored from the germline J gene. V gene TRBV7-6 combines with J gene TRBJ2-2; maybe TRBD1 (6 bases). The germline V gene encodes CDR1 SGHVS and CDR2 FNYEAQ. V was pared by 8 bases and J by 2 bases, with 9 bases between. The CDR3 consists of 13 residues. This chain's CDR3 is CASRTANTGELFF. The CDR3 bases that were read are TGTGCCAGCCGGACAGCAAACACCGGGGAG.

In this sample, this clone turned up many times. The CDR3 protein is CASSPLESTDTQYF. The sequenced part of the CDR3 DNA is TGTGCCAGCTCACCACTAGAAAGCACAGATACG. The chain uses TRBV18 and TRBJ2-3, with unresolved D. The read ends 3 residues before the CDR3 terminus; that terminus is restored from the germline J gene. The CDR3 totals 14 residues. Trimming cost V 1 base and J 0 bases, with 5 bases left between them. Germline V gene data show CDR1 as KGHSH and CDR2 as LQKENI.

Of note for this clone: The sequenced fragment ends 3 residues before the CDR3 boundary, so the rest is inferred from the germline J gene. V usage is TRBV7-9 and J usage is TRBJ2-5, with 13 bases identical to TRBD2. The CDR3 sequence is 15 residues long. With 1 base clipped from V and 5 bases from J, the junction kept 1 base outside the gene matches. Germline values: CDR1 SEHNR, CDR2 FQNEAQ (reference sequence). CDR3 DNA (partial): TGTGCCAGCAGCTTAGTGACTAGCGGGGGGGAGACC. As protein: CASSLVTSGGET. The full CDR3 sequence reads CASSLVTSGGETQYF.

This clone was picked up a small number of times. The CDR3 end is not reached by the read, which stops 3 residues before it; the germline J gene fills it in. The J gene is TRBJ2-7, the V gene TRBV19; maybe TRBD1 (6 bases). Trimming removed 2 bases from V and 4 bases from J, with 9 bases in between. Germline values: CDR1 LNHDA, CDR2 SQIVND (reference sequence). This CDR3 is built from 13 residues. CDR3 DNA, as far as it was read: TGTGCCAGTAGTATAACGGACAGTTACGAG. Translation: CASSITDSYE. The entire CDR3 protein is CASSITDSYEQYF.

This clone was detected only a few times. Read coverage stops 3 residues before the CDR3 terminus; the germline J gene supplies the remainder. V is TRBV18 and J is TRBJ1-6, with 12 positions matching TRBD1. This CDR3 is built from 16 residues. Germline CDR1 and CDR2: KGHSH and LQKENI. The trim removed 3 bases at V and 10 bases at J, leaving 7 bases unmatched. The CDR3 bases that were read are TGTGCCAGCTCACCCCGGGACAGGGGGCTTGGGTCACCC. This encodes CASSPRDRGLGSP. The whole CDR3 is CASSPRDRGLGSPLHF.

There are a few counts of this clone. The read ends 3 residues early relative to the CDR3; the germline J gene fills the gap. The chain combines TRBV19 with TRBJ1-4; D might be TRBD1 (5 bases). This CDR3 has 15 amino acids. The V gene lost 6 bases and the J gene lost 8 bases, with 19 bases spanning the gap. CDR1 is LNHDA and CDR2 is SQIVND in the germline V gene (reference sequence). The covered CDR3 bases are TGTGCCAGTAGGCTTGGCCGCAGGGTGGTGGAAAAA. It codes for CASRLGRRVVEK. The full CDR3 is CASRLGRRVVEKLFF.

This clone has only a few counts. The CDR3 end lies 3 residues beyond the end of the read and is filled in from the germline J gene. This chain connects TRBV18 to TRBJ1-3; tentative D call: TRBD1 (6 bases). Germline V gene sequence: CDR1 KGHSH, CDR2 LQKENI. CDR3 length equals 15 residues. With 6 bases removed from V and 1 base from J, the gap between germline ends came to 13 bases. The part of the CDR3 DNA that was read is TGTGCCAGCTCGTTACAGGGCCAGTCTGGAAACACC. Translating it yields CASSLQGQSGNT. The CDR3 in full is CASSLQGQSGNTIYF.

Note on this clone: The CDR3 end lies 3 residues beyond the end of the read and is filled in from the germline J gene. The chain carries TRBV6-1 and TRBJ2-7; tentative D call: TRBD1 (8 bases). CDR3 size: 14 residues. V was pared by 4 bases and J by 3 bases, with 13 bases between. Germline assignment: CDR1 MNHNS and CDR2 SASEGT. CDR3 DNA, as far as it was read: TGTGCCAGCAGTGGGAACAGGGGGGGCTACGAG. This gives the protein CASSGNRGGYE. The entire CDR3 protein reads CASSGNRGGYEQYF.

For this clone: The CDR3 end is not reached by the read, which stops 3 residues before it; the germline J gene fills it in. The gene calls are TRBV7-2 and TRBJ1-4, with 8 bases matching TRBD1. The CDR3 extends over 14 amino acids. The V gene end was trimmed by 5 bases and the J gene end by 4 bases; junction bases not matched to a gene: 3. The V gene's germline CDR1 is SGHTA and CDR2 FQGNSA. The CDR3 here is CASSRDRINEKLFF. Incomplete CDR3 DNA: TGTGCCAGCAGCAGGGACAGGATTAATGAAAAA. Combining the CDR3 with reference TRBV7-2 and TRBJ1-4 gives the whole variable domain GAGVSQSPSNKVTEKGKDVELRCDPISGHTALYWYRQSLGQGLEFLIYFQGNSAPDKSGLPSDRFSAERTGGSVSTLTIQRTQQEDSAVYLCASSRDRINEKLFFGSGTQLSVL.

Comments on this clone: The observed sequence ends 3 residues before the CDR3 terminus, with the missing tail filled in from the germline J gene. The chain recombines TRBV7-9 with TRBJ2-7; D is perhaps TRBD2 (5 bases). This CDR3 is built from 14 residues. V lost 0 bases and J 2 bases, leaving 8 bases between the germline ends. Per germline, CDR1 SEHNR and CDR2 FQNEAQ (reference sequence). The DNA read from the CDR3 is TGTGCCAGCAGCTTAGCCACCGGGGCCTACGAG. This codes for CASSLATGAYE. The whole CDR3 protein is CASSLATGAYEQYF.

This clone was seen a few times. The read stops 3 residues short of the end of the CDR3; the missing end is completed from the germline J gene. The rearrangement links TRBV2 to TRBJ2-3, with 9 bases lining up with TRBD2. The V and J ends lost 4 bases and 4 bases, in that order; junction bases with no gene match: 6. Germline CDR1 reads SNHLY; CDR2 reads FYNNEI. There are 15 residues in the CDR3. The DNA read from the CDR3 is TGTGCCAGCAGTGTTCCAGCGGGGGGCTCAGATACG. Translated: CASSVPAGGSDT. The whole CDR3 protein is CASSVPAGGSDTQYF.

Concerning this clone itself: The sequence runs out 3 residues before the end of the CDR3; the remainder is reconstructed from the germline J gene. The chain recombines TRBV7-9 with TRBJ1-5; 7 bases agree with TRBD1. V lost 2 bases, J lost 9 bases, and 7 bases stayed unmatched. Germline values: CDR1 SEHNR, CDR2 FQNEAQ (reference sequence). This CDR3 has 14 amino acids. The CDR3 loop reads CASSLKGGEVPQHF. The covered CDR3 bases are TGTGCCAGCAGCTTAAAAGGGGGCGAGGTGCCC.

The sample holds many counts of this clone. From the germline J gene comes the end of the CDR3, since the read stops 3 residues before it. The chain couples TRBV5-4 to TRBJ1-2, with a tentative D call TRBD1 (5 bases). From germline, CDR1 is SGHNT and CDR2 YYREEE (reference sequence). The ends were cut back, 1 base at V and 0 bases at J, with 10 bases in the middle. The CDR3 has 15 amino acids. CDR3 sequence: CASSLRQPTNYGYTF. The DNA read from the CDR3 is TGTGCCAGCAGCTTGAGACAGCCAACTAACTATGGC. The whole variable domain, remainder taken from reference TRBV5-4 and TRBJ1-2, is ETGVTQSPTHLIKTRGQQVTLRCSSQSGHNTVSWYQQALGQGPQFIFQYYREEENGRGNFPPRFSGLQFPNYSSELNVNALELDDSALYLCASSLRQPTNYGYTFGSGTRLTVV.

Remarks on this clone: The DNA ends 3 residues before the CDR3 does, and the rest of the CDR3 is filled in from the germline J gene. The rearrangement joins TRBV30 to TRBJ2-7; TRBD1 matches 7 bases. CDR1 and CDR2 (germline): GTSNPN, SVGIG (reference sequence). The CDR3 extends over 12 amino acids. After removal of 6 bases from V and 4 bases from J, the junction contained 6 bases not matched to a gene. CDR3 sequence reads: CACRDSSYEQYF. CDR3 bases read: TGTGCCTGCCGGGACAGCTCTTACGAG.